The 15 T cell receptor beta chains given below trace back to one sample, sequenced in a study of HIV-infected patients and healthy controls. 500 ng RNA was reverse transcribed with alpha and beta constant-region primers. Alpha and beta chain libraries were made separately by chain-specific third strand synthesis with multiplexing indices. Each CDR3 protein gets one entry after TCRdb re-called the 5' RACE reads with MiXCR. Among 10,000 to 12,000 distinct CDR3 sequences listed, just over 8% were seen once. All unsorted peripheral T cells were captured because whole blood was used without fractionation. Material: blood. The receptors shown here come from an adult in good health.

This clonotype counts as large. The gene calls are TRBV11-2 and TRBJ2-3, with TRBD2 matching over 14 bases. The CDR3 has 16 residues. The V segment lost 5 bases and the J segment 2 bases; nucleotides outside the gene matches: 3. Per the germline V gene, CDR1 is SGHAT and CDR2 is FQNNGV. CDR3: CASSETSGRATDTQYF. The CDR3 coding sequence is TGTGCCAGCAGCGAGACTAGCGGGAGGGCCACAGATACGCAGTATTTT.

This clonotype has a count of ten or more. V is TRBV4-1 and J is TRBJ2-7; maybe TRBD2 (6 bases). CDR3 length: 13 amino acids. The germline CDR1 and CDR2 sequences are MGHRA and YSYEKL. V dropped 0 bases and J dropped 9 bases, with 12 bases sitting between them. CDR3 coding DNA: TGCGCCAGCAGCCAAGAGGGGGTCGGGGGGCAGTACTTC. It translates to CASSQEGVGGQYF.

This clonotype was seen repeatedly, ten times or more. The V call is TRBV19, the J call TRBJ1-1; TRBD1 matches 7 bases. V was pared by 3 bases and J by 4 bases, with 2 bases of the junction left unmatched. The CDR3 is made up of 13 amino acids. Germline V CDR1 and CDR2: LNHDA, SQIVND (reference sequence). CDR3 residues: CASSIRGTTEAFF. CDR3 sequence (DNA): TGTGCCAGTAGTATCAGGGGGACCACTGAAGCTTTCTTT.

The sample holds many counts of this clonotype. CDR3 bases: TGTGCCAGCAGCAAACTAGCCCCGTCTCGAACGCCCTGGTATACAGATACGCAGTATTTT. Translation gives CASSKLAPSRTPWYTDTQYF. The chain employs TRBV21-1 and TRBJ2-3; the table's D call of TRBD2 was not tested on the DNA. TRBV21-1 constitutes a pseudogene. The CDR3 runs 20 residues.

By sample fraction, this clonotype is medium-sized (0.01 to 0.1%). The chain has TRBV7-2 and TRBJ2-3, with D maybe TRBD2 (5 bases). The CDR3 has 15 amino acids. V gave up 3 bases and J gave up 3 bases, with 13 bases separating them. CDR1 and CDR2 from the germline V gene are SGHTA and FQGNSA. This CDR3 is CASSFRKLETDTQYF. The CDR3 DNA reads as TGTGCCAGCAGCTTTCGGAAACTAGAAACAGATACGCAGTATTTT.

This clonotype has just a few counts. The chain is built from TRBV6-6 and TRBJ1-5; D is unresolved. This CDR3 is built from 16 residues. V was clipped by 3 bases and J by 0 bases, with 12 bases between them. The germline V gene encodes CDR1 MNHNY and CDR2 SVGAGI (reference sequence). CDR3 residues: CASSYRTGSSNQPQHF. DNA of the CDR3: TGTGCCAGCAGTTATCGGACGGGTTCTAGCAATCAGCCCCAGCATTTT.

This clonotype appeared many times. The CDR3 bases are TGTGCCAGCAGGACCGAATTCACCGGGGAGCTGTTTTTT. It specifies CASRTEFTGELFF. The chain combines TRBV7-8 with TRBJ2-2; no definite D call. The CDR3 extends over 13 amino acids. Germline CDR1 reads SGHVS; CDR2 reads FQNEAQ. Trimming left V 6 bases short and J 4 bases short, with 9 bases between.

This clonotype was seen repeatedly, ten times or more. CDR3 nucleotide sequence: TGTGCCAGCAGCTTGCGGGGGGCGCTAGCGGGGGGATATGAGCAGTTCTTC. It is translated as CASSLRGALAGGYEQFF. The rearrangement uses TRBV7-2 and TRBJ2-1, with 11 bases matching TRBD2. CDR3 size: 17 residues. From germline, CDR1 is SGHTA and CDR2 FQGNSA. Unmatched junction bases numbered 12, after V lost 3 bases and J lost 8 bases.

This clonotype turned up a few times. The chain combines TRBV20-1 with TRBJ1-5; perhaps TRBD1 as D (5 bases). Germline CDR1 is DFQATT and CDR2 is SNEGSKA (reference sequence). Trimming took 5 bases from V and 0 from J, leaving 14 bases between them. This CDR3 region has 15 residues. CDR3 bases: TGCAGTGCTCTTGGGGGGGTAAATAGCAATCAGCCCCAGCATTTT. This encodes CSALGGVNSNQPQHF.

The chain joins TRBV13 to TRBJ2-7; 13 bases are a match to TRBD2. CDR3 size: 16 residues. Trimming took 5 bases from V and 8 from J; bases not matched to a gene: 12. The germline V gene encodes CDR1 PRHDT and CDR2 FYEKMQ (reference sequence). The CDR3 DNA follows: TGTGCCAGCAGCCCCTCCACCGGGACTAGCGGGACCAAGCAGTACTTC. Amino acids: CASSPSTGTSGTKQYF.

This clonotype is categorized as medium-sized. The chain couples TRBV6-5 to TRBJ2-3; D gene unclear. This CDR3 comprises 11 residues. V lost 6 bases and J 3 bases, leaving 4 bases between the germline ends. Germline lookup yields CDR1 MNHEY and CDR2 SVGAGI. The CDR3 here is CASRRTDTQYF. DNA of the CDR3: TGTGCCAGCAGGCGAACAGATACGCAGTATTTT.

This clonotype is termed medium-sized. The chain links TRBV20-1 to TRBJ1-2; the D is unclear. This CDR3 is 12 amino acids long. Trimming removed 0 bases from V and 2 bases from J, with 4 bases in between. The germline V gene encodes CDR1 DFQATT and CDR2 SNEGSKA (reference sequence). CDR3 protein: CSAREQNYGYTF. The CDR3 bases are TGCAGTGCTAGAGAACAGAACTATGGCTACACCTTC.

Within the sample, this clonotype is medium-sized. The chain joins TRBV3-1 to TRBJ1-4; D perhaps matches TRBD1 (5 bases). The CDR3 is 15 amino acids. The V and J ends lost 0 bases and 9 bases respectively, with 14 bases between them. CDR1 is LGHDT and CDR2 is YNNKEL in the germline V gene (reference sequence). CDR3 coding DNA: TGTGCCAGCAGCCAAGATTTGGGGCGTCCCCAAAAACTGTTTTTT. It translates to CASSQDLGRPQKLFF.

This clonotype showed up many times. This sequence joins TRBV27 and TRBJ2-3; the D is unclear. The CDR3 length is 14 residues. The V and J ends lost 4 bases and 0 bases respectively, with 8 bases between them. Looked up from germline, CDR1 is MNHEY and CDR2 is SMNVEV (reference sequence). The CDR3 DNA reads TGTGCCAGCAGTTGGGCCGCTAGCACAGATACGCAGTATTTT. Amino acid sequence: CASSWAASTDTQYF.

This clonotype was counted at least ten times. The chain joins TRBV20-1 to TRBJ1-6, with TRBD1 matching over 8 bases. Germline V CDR1 and CDR2: DFQATT, SNEGSKA (reference sequence). V was pared by 5 bases and J by 6 bases, with 9 bases of the junction left unmatched. CDR3 length equals 15 residues. CDR3 sequence: CSAPHSDRVNSPLHF. The DNA of the CDR3 is TGCAGTGCTCCCCACTCGGACAGGGTTAATTCACCCCTCCACTTT.